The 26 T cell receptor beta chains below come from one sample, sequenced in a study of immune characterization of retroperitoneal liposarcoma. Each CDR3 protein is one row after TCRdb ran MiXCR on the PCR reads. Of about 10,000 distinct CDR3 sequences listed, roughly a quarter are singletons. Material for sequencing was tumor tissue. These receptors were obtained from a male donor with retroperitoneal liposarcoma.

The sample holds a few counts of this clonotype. CDR3 bases: TGTGCCAGCAGTGAAGGCCGGGGGCCCCTCTATGGCTACACCTTC. Translation: CASSEGRGPLYGYTF. The chain carries TRBV6-1 and TRBJ1-2, with D tentatively TRBD1 (6 bases). Germline assignment: CDR1 MNHNS and CDR2 SASEGT. This CDR3 comprises 15 residues. Between the trimmed V and J ends, which lost 1 base and 4 bases, there was a span of 13 bases.

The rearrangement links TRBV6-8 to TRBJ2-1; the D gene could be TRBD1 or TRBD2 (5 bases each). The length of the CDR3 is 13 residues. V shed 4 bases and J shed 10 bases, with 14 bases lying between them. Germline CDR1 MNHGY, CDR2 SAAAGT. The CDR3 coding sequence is TGTGCCAGCAGTTCGGGACGATTTTACGAGCAGTTCTTC. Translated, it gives CASSSGRFYEQFF.

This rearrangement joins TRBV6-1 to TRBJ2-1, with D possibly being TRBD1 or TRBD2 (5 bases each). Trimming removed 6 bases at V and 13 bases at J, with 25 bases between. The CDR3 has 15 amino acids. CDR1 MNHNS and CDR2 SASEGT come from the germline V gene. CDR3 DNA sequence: TGTGCCAGCAGAGACCTGACCCGGGTGGGGGAGACCCAGTTCTTC. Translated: CASRDLTRVGETQFF.

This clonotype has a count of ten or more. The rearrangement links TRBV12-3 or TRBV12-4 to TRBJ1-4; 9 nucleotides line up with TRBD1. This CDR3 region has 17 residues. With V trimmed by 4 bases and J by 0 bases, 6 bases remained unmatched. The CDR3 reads CASSYWTGASTNEKLFF. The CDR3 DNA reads TGTGCCAGCAGTTACTGGACAGGGGCCTCAACTAATGAAAAACTGTTTTTT.

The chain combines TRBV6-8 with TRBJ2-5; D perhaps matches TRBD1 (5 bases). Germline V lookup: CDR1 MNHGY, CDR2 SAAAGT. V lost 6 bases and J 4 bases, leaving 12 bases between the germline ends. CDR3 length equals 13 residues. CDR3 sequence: CASSYRLGETQYF. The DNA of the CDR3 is TGTGCCAGCAGCTACAGGCTGGGAGAGACCCAGTACTTC.

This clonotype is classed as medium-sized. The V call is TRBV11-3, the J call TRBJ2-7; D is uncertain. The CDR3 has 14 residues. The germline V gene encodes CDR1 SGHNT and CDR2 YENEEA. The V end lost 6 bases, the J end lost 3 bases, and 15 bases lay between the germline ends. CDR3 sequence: CASSPLGGGYEQYF. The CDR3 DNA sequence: TGTGCCAGCAGTCCCCTCGGTGGTGGCTACGAGCAGTACTTC.

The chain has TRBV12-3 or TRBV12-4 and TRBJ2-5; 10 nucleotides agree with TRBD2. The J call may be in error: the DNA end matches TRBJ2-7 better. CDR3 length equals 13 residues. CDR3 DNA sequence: TGTGCCAGCAGCCCTAGCGGGAGCTACGAGCAGTACTTC. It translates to CASSPSGSYEQYF.

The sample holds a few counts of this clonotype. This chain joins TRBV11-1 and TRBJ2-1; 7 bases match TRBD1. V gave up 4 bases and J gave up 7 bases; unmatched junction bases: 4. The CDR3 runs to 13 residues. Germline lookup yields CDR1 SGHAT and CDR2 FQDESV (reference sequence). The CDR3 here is CASSSGQLNEQFF. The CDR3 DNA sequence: TGTGCCAGCAGCTCGGGACAGCTGAATGAGCAGTTCTTC.

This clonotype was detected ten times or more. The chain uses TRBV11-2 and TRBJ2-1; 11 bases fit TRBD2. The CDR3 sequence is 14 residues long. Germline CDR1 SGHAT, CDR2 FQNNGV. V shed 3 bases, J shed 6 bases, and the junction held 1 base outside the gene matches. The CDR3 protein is CASSFSGGANEQFF. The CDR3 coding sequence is TGTGCCAGCAGCTTTAGCGGGGGGGCCAATGAGCAGTTCTTC.

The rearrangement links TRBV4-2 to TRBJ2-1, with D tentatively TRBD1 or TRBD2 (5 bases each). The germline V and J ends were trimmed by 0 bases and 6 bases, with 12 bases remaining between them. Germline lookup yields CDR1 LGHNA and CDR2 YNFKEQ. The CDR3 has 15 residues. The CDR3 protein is CASSQDRHGGNEQFF. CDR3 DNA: TGTGCCAGCAGCCAAGACAGACATGGGGGCAATGAGCAGTTCTTC.

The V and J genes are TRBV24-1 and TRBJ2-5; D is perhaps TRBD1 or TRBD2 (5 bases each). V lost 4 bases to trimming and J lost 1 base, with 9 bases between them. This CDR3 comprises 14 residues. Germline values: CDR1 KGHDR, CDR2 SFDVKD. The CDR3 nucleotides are TGTGCCACCAGTGAGACCGGGACCCAAGAGACCCAGTACTTC. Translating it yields CATSETGTQETQYF.

CDR3 sequence reads: CASSGTTYNEQYF. In DNA form, the CDR3 reads TGTGCCAGCAGTGGGACAACCTACAATGAGCAGTACTTC. This chain links TRBV6-4 with TRBJ2-5; D might be TRBD1 (5 bases). The V gene's germline CDR1 is MRHNA and CDR2 SNTAGT. This CDR3 comprises 13 residues. V dropped 4 bases and J dropped 11 bases, with 17 bases sitting between them.

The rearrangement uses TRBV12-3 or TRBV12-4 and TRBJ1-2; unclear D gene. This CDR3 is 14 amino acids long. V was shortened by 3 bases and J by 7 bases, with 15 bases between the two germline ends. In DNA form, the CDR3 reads TGTGCCAGCAGTTTGGGCAATGGCGGGTTTGGCTACACCTTC. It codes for CASSLGNGGFGYTF.

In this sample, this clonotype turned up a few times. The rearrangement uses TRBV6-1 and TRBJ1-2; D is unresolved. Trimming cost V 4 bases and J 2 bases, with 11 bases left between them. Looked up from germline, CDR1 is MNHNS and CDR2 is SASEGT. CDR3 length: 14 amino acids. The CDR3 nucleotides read TGTGCCAGCAGTGGCAAGGCGGGGAACTATGGCTACACCTTC. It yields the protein CASSGKAGNYGYTF.

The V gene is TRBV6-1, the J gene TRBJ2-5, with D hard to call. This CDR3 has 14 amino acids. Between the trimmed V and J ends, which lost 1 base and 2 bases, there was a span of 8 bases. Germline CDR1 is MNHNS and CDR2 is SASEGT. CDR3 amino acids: CASSEGWEQETQYF. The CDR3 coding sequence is TGTGCCAGCAGTGAAGGGTGGGAACAAGAGACCCAGTACTTC.

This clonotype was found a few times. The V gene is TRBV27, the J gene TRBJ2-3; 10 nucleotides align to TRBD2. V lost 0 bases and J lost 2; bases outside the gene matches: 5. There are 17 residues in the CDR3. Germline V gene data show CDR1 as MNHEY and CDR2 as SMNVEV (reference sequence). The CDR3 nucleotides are TGTGCCAGCAGTTTATCCAGCGGGGGGGCCCCCACAGATACGCAGTATTTT. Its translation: CASSLSSGGAPTDTQYF.

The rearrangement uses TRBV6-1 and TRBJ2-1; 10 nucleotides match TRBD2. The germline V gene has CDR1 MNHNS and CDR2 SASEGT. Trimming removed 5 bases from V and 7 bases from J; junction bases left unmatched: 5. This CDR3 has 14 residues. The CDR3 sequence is CASSPSAGGNEQFF. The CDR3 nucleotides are TGTGCCAGCAGTCCGTCAGCGGGGGGGAATGAGCAGTTCTTC.

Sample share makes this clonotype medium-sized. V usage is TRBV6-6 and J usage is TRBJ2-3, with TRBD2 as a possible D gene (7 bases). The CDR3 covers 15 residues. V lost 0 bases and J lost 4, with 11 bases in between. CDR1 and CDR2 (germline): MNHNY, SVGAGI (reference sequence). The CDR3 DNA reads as TGTGCCAGCAGTTACTCAGGGGGGGCCCCAGATACGCAGTATTTT. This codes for CASSYSGGAPDTQYF.

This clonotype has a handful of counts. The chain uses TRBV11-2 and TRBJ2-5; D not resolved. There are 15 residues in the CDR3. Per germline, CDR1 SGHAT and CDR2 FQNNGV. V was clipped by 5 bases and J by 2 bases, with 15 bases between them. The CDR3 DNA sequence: TGTGCCAGCAGCCCGGGCTGGGGAAGTCAAGAGACCCAGTACTTC. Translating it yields CASSPGWGSQETQYF.

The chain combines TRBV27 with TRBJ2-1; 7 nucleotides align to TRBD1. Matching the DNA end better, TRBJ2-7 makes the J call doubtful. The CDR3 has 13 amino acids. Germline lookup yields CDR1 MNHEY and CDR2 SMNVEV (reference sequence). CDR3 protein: CASRDSRYNEQYF. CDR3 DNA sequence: TGTGCCAGCCGGGACAGTCGTTACAATGAGCAGTACTTC.

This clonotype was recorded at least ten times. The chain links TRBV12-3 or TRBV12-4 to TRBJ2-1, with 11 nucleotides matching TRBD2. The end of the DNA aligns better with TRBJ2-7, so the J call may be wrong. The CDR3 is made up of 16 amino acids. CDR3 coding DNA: TGTGCCAGCAGTACTCGACTAGCGGGATCCTACAATGAGCAGTACTTC. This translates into CASSTRLAGSYNEQYF.

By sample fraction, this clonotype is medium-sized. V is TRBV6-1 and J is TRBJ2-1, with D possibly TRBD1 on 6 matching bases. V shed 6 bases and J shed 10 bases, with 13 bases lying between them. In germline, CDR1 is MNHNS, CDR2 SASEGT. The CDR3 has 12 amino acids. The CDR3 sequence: CASSLTGYEQFF. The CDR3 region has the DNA TGTGCCAGCAGCCTTACAGGGTACGAGCAGTTCTTC.

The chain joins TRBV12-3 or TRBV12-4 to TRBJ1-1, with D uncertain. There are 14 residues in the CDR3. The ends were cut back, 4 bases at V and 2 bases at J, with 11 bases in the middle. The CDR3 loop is CASSSTTVNTEAFF. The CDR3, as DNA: TGTGCCAGCAGTTCTACAACAGTTAACACTGAAGCTTTCTTT.

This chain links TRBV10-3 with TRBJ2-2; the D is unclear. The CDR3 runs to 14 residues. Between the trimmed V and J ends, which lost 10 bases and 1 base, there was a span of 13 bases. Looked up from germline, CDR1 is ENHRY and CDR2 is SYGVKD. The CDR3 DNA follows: TGTGCCACCCTGGCAAGCAAGAACACCGGGGAGCTGTTTTTT. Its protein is CATLASKNTGELFF.

CDR3 residues: CAISGGGGEQYF. Written as DNA, the CDR3 is TGTGCCATCAGTGGAGGCGGGGGCGAGCAGTACTTC. This sequence joins TRBV10-3 and TRBJ2-5, with 7 positions matching TRBD2. The DNA end lines up better with TRBJ2-7; the J call may be wrong. Germline V gene sequence: CDR1 ENHRY, CDR2 SYGVKD. The CDR3 is 12 residues long.

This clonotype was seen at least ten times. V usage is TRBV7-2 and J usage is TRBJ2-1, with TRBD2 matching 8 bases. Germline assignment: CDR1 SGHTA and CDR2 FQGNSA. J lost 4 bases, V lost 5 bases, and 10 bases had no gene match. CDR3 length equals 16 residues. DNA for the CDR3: TGTGCCAGCAGCAAGAGAGCGGGAGCGCTATACAATGAGCAGTTCTTC. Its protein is CASSKRAGALYNEQFF.